This TCR beta chain is from a study of blood T cell repertoires in COVID-19. Assay: immunoSEQ multiplex PCR; the TCRdb copy retains only in-frame clones and omits some. The sample has nearly 300,000 clones, around 89% seen once. The CDR3 length is 13 residues. Trimming removed 5 bases from V and 6 bases from J, with 14 bases in between. From germline, CDR1 is SQVTM and CDR2 ANQGSEA. This TCR was recovered from a woman younger than 45 who had recovered from COVID-19. Sequenced input: peripheral blood. The gene calls are TRBV29-1 and TRBJ2-1, with D perhaps TRBD1 (5 bases). The CDR3 protein is CSVMSRASNEQFF. The CDR3 DNA follows: TGCAGCGTTATGAGCAGGGCGTCCAATGAGCAGTTCTTC.